The T cell receptor (beta chain) under discussion was sequenced for a study of T cells in localized non-small cell lung cancer. Notes on the study in general: Median detection of top 100 tumor clones in adjacent lung was over 45 clones. Sequence data derive from only one tumor region, so heterogeneity remains possible. T cell clonality was highest in uninvolved adjacent lung, above tumor.

The repertoire was sequenced with immunoSEQ multiplex PCR; TCRdb's copy has only in-frame clones and lacks some. Here the sample spans about 83,000 clones, around 81% being singletons. Germline-derived CDR1 and CDR2 are LGHNA and YSLEER. V lost 1 base and J lost 4, with 8 bases in between. The CDR3 runs 14 residues. On this clone itself: What it binds is unknown.

This TCR was recovered from a female donor over 55 with stage I lung adenocarcinoma. The input for sequencing was peripheral blood, taken before any cancer treatment. The chain uses TRBV4-3 and TRBJ1-5; D is uncertain. The CDR3 loop reads CASSQGRNNQPQHF. The CDR3 coding sequence is TGCGCCAGCAGCCAAGGGCGGAATAATCAGCCCCAGCATTTT.